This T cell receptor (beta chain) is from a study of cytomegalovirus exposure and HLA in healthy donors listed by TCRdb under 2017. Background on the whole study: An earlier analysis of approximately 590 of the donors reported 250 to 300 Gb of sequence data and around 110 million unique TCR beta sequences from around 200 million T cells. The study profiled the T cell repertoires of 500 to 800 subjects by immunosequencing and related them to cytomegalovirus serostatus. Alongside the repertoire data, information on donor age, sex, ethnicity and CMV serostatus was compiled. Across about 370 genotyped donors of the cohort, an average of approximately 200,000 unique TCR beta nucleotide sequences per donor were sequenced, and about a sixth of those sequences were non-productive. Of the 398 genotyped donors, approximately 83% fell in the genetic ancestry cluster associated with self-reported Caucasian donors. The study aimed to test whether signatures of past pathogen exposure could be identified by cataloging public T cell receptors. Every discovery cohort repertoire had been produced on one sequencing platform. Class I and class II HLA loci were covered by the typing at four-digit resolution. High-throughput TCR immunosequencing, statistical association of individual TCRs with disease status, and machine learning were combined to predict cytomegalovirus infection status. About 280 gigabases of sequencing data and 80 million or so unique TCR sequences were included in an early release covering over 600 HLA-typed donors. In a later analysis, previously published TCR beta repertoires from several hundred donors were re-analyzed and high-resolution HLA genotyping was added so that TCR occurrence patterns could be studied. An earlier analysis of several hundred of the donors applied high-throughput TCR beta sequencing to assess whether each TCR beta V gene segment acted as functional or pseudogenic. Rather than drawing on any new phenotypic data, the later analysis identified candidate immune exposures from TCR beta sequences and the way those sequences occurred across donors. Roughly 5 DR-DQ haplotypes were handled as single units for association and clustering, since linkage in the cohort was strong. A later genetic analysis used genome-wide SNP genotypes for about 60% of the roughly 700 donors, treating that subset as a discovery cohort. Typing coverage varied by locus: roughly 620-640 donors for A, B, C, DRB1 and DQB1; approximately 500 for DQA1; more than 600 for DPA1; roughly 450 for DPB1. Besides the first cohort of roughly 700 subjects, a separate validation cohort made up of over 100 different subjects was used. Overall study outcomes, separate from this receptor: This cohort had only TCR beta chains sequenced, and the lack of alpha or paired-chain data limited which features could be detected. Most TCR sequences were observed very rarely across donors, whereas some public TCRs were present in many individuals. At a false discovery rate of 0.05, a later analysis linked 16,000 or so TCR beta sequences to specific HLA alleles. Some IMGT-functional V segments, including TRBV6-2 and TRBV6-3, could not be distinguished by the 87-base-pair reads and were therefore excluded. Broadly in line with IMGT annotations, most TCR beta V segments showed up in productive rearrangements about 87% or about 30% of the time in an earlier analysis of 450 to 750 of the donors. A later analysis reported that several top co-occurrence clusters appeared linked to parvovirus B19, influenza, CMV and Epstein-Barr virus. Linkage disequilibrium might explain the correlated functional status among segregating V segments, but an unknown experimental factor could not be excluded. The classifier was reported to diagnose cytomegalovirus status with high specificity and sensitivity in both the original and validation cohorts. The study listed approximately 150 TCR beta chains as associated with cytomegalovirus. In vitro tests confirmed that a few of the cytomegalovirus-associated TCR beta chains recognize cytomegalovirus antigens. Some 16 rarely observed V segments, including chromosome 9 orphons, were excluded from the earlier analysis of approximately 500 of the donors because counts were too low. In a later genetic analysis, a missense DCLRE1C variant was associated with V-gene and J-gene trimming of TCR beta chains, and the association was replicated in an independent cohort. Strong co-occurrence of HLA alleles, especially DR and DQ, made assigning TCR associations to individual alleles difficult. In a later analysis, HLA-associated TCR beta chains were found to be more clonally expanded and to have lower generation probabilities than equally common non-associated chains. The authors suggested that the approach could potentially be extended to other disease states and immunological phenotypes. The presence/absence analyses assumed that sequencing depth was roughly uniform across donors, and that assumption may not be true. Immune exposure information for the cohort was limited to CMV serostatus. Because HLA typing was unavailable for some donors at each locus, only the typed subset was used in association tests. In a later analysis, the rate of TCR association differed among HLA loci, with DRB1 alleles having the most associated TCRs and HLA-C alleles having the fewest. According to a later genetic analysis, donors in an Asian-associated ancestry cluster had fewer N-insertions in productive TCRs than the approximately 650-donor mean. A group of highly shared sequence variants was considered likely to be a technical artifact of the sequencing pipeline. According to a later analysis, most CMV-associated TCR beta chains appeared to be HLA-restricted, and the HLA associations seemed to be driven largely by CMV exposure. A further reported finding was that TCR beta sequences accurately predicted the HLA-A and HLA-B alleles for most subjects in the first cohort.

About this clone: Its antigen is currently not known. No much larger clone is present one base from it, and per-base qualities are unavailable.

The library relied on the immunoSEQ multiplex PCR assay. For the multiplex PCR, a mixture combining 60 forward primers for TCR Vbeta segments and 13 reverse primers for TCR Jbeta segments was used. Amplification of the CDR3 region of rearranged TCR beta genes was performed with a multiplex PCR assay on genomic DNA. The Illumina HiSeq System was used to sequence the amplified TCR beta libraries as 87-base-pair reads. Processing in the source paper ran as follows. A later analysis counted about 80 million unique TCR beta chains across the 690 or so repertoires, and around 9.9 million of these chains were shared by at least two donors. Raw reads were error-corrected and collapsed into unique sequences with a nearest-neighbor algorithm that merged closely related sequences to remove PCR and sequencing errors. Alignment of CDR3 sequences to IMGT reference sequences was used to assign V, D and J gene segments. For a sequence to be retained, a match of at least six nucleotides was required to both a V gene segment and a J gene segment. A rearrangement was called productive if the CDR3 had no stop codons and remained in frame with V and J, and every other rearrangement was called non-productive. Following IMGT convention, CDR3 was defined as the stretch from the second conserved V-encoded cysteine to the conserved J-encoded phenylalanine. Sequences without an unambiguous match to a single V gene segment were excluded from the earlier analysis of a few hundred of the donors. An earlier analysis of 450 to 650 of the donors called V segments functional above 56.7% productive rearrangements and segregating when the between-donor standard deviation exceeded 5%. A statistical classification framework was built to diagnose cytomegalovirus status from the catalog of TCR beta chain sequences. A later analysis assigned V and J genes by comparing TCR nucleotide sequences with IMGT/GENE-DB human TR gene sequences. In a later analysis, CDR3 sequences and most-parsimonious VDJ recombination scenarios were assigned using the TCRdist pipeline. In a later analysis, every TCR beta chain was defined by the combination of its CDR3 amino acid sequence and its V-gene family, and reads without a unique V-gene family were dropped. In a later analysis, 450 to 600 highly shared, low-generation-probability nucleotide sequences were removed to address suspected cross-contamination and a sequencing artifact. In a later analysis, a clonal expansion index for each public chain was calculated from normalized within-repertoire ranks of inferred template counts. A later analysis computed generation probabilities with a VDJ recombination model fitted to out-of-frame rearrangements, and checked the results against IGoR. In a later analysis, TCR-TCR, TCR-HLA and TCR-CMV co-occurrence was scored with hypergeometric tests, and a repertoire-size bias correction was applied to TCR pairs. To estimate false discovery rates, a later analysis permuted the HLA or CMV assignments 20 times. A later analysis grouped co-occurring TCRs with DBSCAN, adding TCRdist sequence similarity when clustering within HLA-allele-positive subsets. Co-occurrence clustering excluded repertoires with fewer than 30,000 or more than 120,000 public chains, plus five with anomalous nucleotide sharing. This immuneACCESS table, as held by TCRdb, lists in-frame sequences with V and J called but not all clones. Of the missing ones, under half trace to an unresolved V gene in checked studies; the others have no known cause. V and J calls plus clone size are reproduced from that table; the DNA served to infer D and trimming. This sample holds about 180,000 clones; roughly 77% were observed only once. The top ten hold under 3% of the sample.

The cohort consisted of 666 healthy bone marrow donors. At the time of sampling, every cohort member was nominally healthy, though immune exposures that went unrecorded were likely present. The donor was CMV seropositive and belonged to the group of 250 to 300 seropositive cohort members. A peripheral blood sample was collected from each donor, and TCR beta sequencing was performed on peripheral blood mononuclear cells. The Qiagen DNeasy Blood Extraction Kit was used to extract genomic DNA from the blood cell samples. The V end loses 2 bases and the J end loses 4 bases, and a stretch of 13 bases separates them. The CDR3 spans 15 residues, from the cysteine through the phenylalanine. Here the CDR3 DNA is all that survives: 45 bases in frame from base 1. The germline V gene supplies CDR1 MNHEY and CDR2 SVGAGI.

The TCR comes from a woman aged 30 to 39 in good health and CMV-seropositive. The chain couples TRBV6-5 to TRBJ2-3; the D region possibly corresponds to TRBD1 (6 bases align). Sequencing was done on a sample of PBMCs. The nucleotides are TGTGCCAGCAGTTACGGTACGACAGGTCCAGATACGCAGTATTTT. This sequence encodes CASSYGTTGPDTQYF.